This TCR beta chain originates from a study of Ad26.COV2.S vaccination and SARS-CoV-2 variants (dated by TCRdb to about 2021). About the investigation overall: Vaccine-arm donors were drawn from COV1001, a multicentre, randomized, double-blind, placebo-controlled phase I-IIa trial of Ad26.COV2.S in healthy adults. Ad26.COV2.S was given intramuscularly at 5x10^10 or 1x10^11 viral particles, as a single shot or as two shots 56 days apart. Sequencing of the TCRbeta repertoire served to evaluate the specificity and breadth of SARS-CoV-2-reactive T cell receptors following Ad26.COV2.S vaccination. The TCR-sequenced set comprised around 30 samples: about 19 Ad26.COV2.S vaccine recipients, 5 placebo recipients and 8 SARS-CoV-2 convalescent individuals. Participants in the trial were split at random into five groups of five each, receiving low-dose or high-dose Ad26.COV2.S once or twice, or else placebo on both occasions. Throughout the experiments and outcome assessment, investigators stayed blinded to trial group allocation. General findings and caveats noted by the study authors: Substantial breadth of spike-specific CD8+ and CD4+ T cell responses was reported after vaccination. The study lacked the statistical power to compare responses across vaccine doses or regimens. Vaccine and placebo recipients had similar non-spike TCR breadth, a finding consistent with the vaccine containing only spike. Spike-specific TCR breadth was higher in Ad26.COV2.S recipients than in placebo recipients (P = 0.0014). It was noted by the authors that total T cell responses may have been underestimated by the TCR breadth and depth analyses.

The immunoSEQ Assay was the method used to sequence TCRbeta CDR3 regions. After extraction, genomic DNA underwent amplification by bias-controlled multiplex PCR, followed by high-throughput sequencing. On the authors' methods: To quantify the absolute abundance of every unique TCRbeta CDR3 region, sequences were collapsed and filtered. T cell fraction was estimated by normalizing TCRbeta template counts to usable DNA, with usable DNA measured through amplification of reference genes found in all nucleated cells. Repertoire TCRs were annotated as SARS-CoV-2-specific by exact matching of V gene, CDR3 amino acid sequence and J gene to a known reactive TCR set. The reference SARS-CoV-2 TCR set was obtained from MIRA and was filtered for enrichment in COVID-19-positive ImmuneCODE repertoires, whereby public or cross-reactive TCRs were removed. Drawing on the MIRA antigens, annotated TCRs were analysed further at the level of specific ORF or position within ORF. Breadth was defined as the number of annotated unique rearrangements divided by the total number of unique productive rearrangements, and depth was defined as the summed frequency of the annotated unique rearrangements. TCR breadth was compared between groups using two-sided Wilcoxon rank-sum tests. In its TCRdb copy, this immuneACCESS table keeps in-frame sequences only and misses some clones. Where compared with another copy, unresolved V genes explain less than half of these, and the others have no known cause. That table is the source of V, J and clone size, and D and trimming were worked out from the DNA. This sample has roughly 680,000 clones in its table, and 80% to 90% of those were observed once. Roughly 1.5% of the sample is taken by the ten largest.

Reading the label with the study, this specimen's treatment or condition is: 15 to 20 received Ad26.COV2.S at low or high dose, single or two shots; 5 received placebo; per-sample allocation not given. Repertoires of vaccine and placebo recipients were sequenced from samples taken on day 63 after the first injection. Cohort 1b enrolled 25 adults aged 18-55 years at a single site in Boston, USA, between 29 July and 7 August 2020. Ad26.COV2.S was a replication-incompetent adenovirus type 26 vector that expressed a prefusion-stabilized SARS-CoV-2 spike protein derived from the original Wuhan strain. This clone has a single count. The clone's antigen remains unknown. No per-base quality is available; no much larger clone lies one base away. The TCR was taken from a person between 18 and 60 years old who received the Ad26.COV2.S COVID-19 vaccine or a placebo. The specimen comprised peripheral blood, sampled in a trial of Ad26.COV2.S vaccine versus placebo.

The nucleotide sequence reads TGTGCCAGCAGCTCCGGGACTAGCGGGATATCGGACGAGCAGTACTTC. Translated, it reads CASSSGTSGISDEQYF. The chain joins TRBV7-2 to TRBJ2-7; TRBD2 aligns with 13 central bases. The CDR3 sequence holds 16 residues, the cysteine and phenylalanine included. The only DNA kept is the CDR3, 48 bases in frame from the first base. For CDR1 and CDR2, the germline V gene lists SGHTA and FQGNSA. V trim: 4 bases; J trim: 5 bases; unmatched bases: 8.